The 22 T cell receptor beta chains reported below all come from one sample, sequenced in a study of T cell responses to AZD1222 COVID-19 vaccine. Produced via immunoSEQ multiplex PCR; TCRdb's table is partial and in-frame only. The table lists 150,000 to 200,000 clones, 92% of them singletons. This material consisted of peripheral blood, taken 28 days after the second AZD1222 dose. These receptor sequences come from an adult who received the AZD1222 COVID-19 vaccine.

This sequence joins TRBV30 and TRBJ1-1; no firm D call. The CDR3 sequence is 13 residues long. V gave up 5 bases and J gave up 4 bases, with 14 bases separating them. Per the germline V gene, CDR1 is GTSNPN and CDR2 is SVGIG (reference sequence). The CDR3 bases are TGTGCCTGGTCCCGCGCCTACGGCACTGAAGCTTTCTTT. It is translated as CAWSRAYGTEAFF.

CDR3 in amino acids: CASSPDLQETQYF. CDR3 nucleotide sequence: TGTGCCAGCAGCCCGGACCTCCAAGAGACCCAGTACTTC. The chain has TRBV12-3 or TRBV12-4 and TRBJ2-5, with D unresolved. V shed 6 bases and J shed 1 base, with 9 bases lying between them. The CDR3 is made up of 13 amino acids.

The chain carries TRBV13 and TRBJ2-2; 9 nucleotides align to TRBD2. The ends lost 5 bases at V and 7 bases at J; junction bases unmatched: 11. The CDR3 is 16 amino acids. Germline V gives CDR1 PRHDT, CDR2 FYEKMQ (reference sequence). The CDR3 region has the DNA TGTGCCAGCAGCCCCCCGAGCGGGAGGATAGGCGGGGAGCTGTTTTTT. Protein: CASSPPSGRIGGELFF.

The sample holds one count of this clone. This chain uses TRBV19 with TRBJ1-2; D not certain. Germline V CDR1 and CDR2: LNHDA, SQIVND (reference sequence). Trimming removed 4 bases from V and 1 base from J, with 4 bases in between. This CDR3 region has 12 residues. CDR3 bases: TGTGCCAGTAGTAATGGTAACTATGGCTACACCTTC. It is translated as CASSNGNYGYTF. The full variable domain, with the rest looked up from reference TRBV19 and TRBJ1-2, is DGGITQSPKYLFRKEGQNVTLSCEQNLNHDAMYWYRQDPGQGLRLIYYSQIVNDFQKGDIAEGYSVSREKKESFPLTVTSAQKNPTAFYLCASSNGNYGYTFGSGTRLTVV.

The chain combines TRBV28 with TRBJ2-7; D is perhaps TRBD1 (6 bases). This CDR3 region has 14 residues. V was shortened by 9 bases and J by 7 bases, with 22 bases between the two germline ends. Germline V lookup: CDR1 MDHEN, CDR2 SYDVKM. The CDR3 region is CASGSSTGPEEQYF. The CDR3 DNA reads TGTGCCAGTGGGTCTTCGACAGGTCCCGAAGAGCAGTACTTC.

This chain joins TRBV27 and TRBJ1-2, with 8 bases lining up with TRBD1. The germline CDR1 and CDR2 sequences are MNHEY and SMNVEV (reference sequence). With 4 bases clipped from V and 4 bases from J, the junction kept 8 bases outside the gene matches. The CDR3 is 15 residues long. The CDR3 DNA follows: TGTGCCAGCAGTTCTTGGACAGGGTTGTTCTATGGCTACACCTTC. Its protein is CASSSWTGLFYGYTF.

This chain uses TRBV11-1 with TRBJ2-2; 8 bases line up with TRBD1. There are 16 residues in the CDR3. V lost 5 bases, J lost 2 bases, and 7 bases stayed unmatched. Germline-derived CDR1 and CDR2 are SGHAT and FQDESV (reference sequence). The CDR3 bases are TGTGCCAGCAGCCCGGGGACAGGACATAACACCGGGGAGCTGTTTTTT. This codes for CASSPGTGHNTGELFF.

The chain is built from TRBV15 and TRBJ1-5; tentatively, D is TRBD1 (5 bases). The ends were cut back, 0 bases at V and 7 bases at J, with 10 bases in the middle. The germline V gene has CDR1 LNHNV and CDR2 YYDKDF (reference sequence). The CDR3 spans 14 residues. CDR3 DNA sequence: TGTGCCACCAGCAGAGAAAGCCGGGGGCAGCCCCAGCATTTT. This sequence encodes CATSRESRGQPQHF.

The chain couples TRBV27 to TRBJ1-2; D is unresolved. The CDR3 totals 13 residues. Trimming took 2 bases from V and 3 from J, leaving 7 bases between them. In germline, CDR1 is MNHEY, CDR2 SMNVEV (reference sequence). CDR3 sequence reads: CASSLDQDYGYTF. CDR3 bases: TGTGCCAGCAGTTTAGACCAAGACTATGGCTACACCTTC.

The chain joins TRBV3-1 (or the pseudogene TRBV3-2) to TRBJ1-2; 7 bases align to TRBD1. The CDR3 runs 16 residues. CDR1 is LGHDT, CDR2 YNNKEL, per germline (reference sequence). J was trimmed by 5 bases and V by 0 bases; bases with no gene match: 9. DNA for the CDR3: TGTGCCAGCAGCCAAGATAGGGCCAGGGGGTTGTATGGCTACACCTTC. It is translated as CASSQDRARGLYGYTF.

The V call is TRBV30, the J call TRBJ1-2; possibly TRBD1 for D (6 bases). The V end was cut by 1 base, the J end by 3 bases, with 12 bases between. Germline CDR1 is GTSNPN and CDR2 is SVGIG (reference sequence). The CDR3 is 14 residues long. The CDR3 DNA sequence: TGTGCCTGGAGTGACAGGGTGGGGTACTATGGCTACACCTTC. This translates into CAWSDRVGYYGYTF.

This clone was detected only once. The chain carries TRBV5-6 and TRBJ2-1; weak D call: TRBD1 (6 bases). Germline V gene data show CDR1 as SGHDT and CDR2 as YYEEEE. CDR3 length equals 16 residues. V was trimmed by 6 bases and J by 10 bases, leaving 26 bases between them. The CDR3 DNA is TGTGCCAGCACCGACGGGCCAGGGGACCCTTCCAACGAGCAGTTCTTC. Protein sequence: CASTDGPGDPSNEQFF.

This chain links TRBV5-1 with TRBJ2-7, with a weak D call TRBD2 (6 bases). The V end was cut by 5 bases, the J end by 0 bases, with 18 bases between. Germline V gene sequence: CDR1 SGHRS, CDR2 YFSETQ. The CDR3 loop spans 16 amino acids. The CDR3 bases are TGCGCCAGCAGTCCGGCGGGGACTCTTCCCTCCTACGAGCAGTACTTC. Its translation is CASSPAGTLPSYEQYF.

This clone occurred a few times. The chain uses TRBV19 and TRBJ1-5; TRBD1 is a possible D gene (5 bases). CDR1 and CDR2 from the germline V gene are LNHDA and SQIVND (reference sequence). The CDR3 runs 16 residues. V gave up 3 bases and J gave up 4 bases, with 16 bases separating them. CDR3 protein: CASSMISARGNQPQHF. The CDR3 DNA reads as TGTGCCAGTAGTATGATTAGCGCAAGGGGTAATCAGCCCCAGCATTTT. Looking up the rest from reference TRBV19 and TRBJ1-5 gives the full variable domain: DGGITQSPKYLFRKEGQNVTLSCEQNLNHDAMYWYRQDPGQGLRLIYYSQIVNDFQKGDIAEGYSVSREKKESFPLTVTSAQKNPTAFYLCASSMISARGNQPQHFGDGTRLSIL.

The chain links TRBV6-5 to TRBJ2-5; 14 bases are a match to TRBD2. Trimming cost V 4 bases and J 4 bases; bases outside gene matches: 5. Germline-derived CDR1 and CDR2 are MNHEY and SVGAGI. This CDR3 comprises 16 residues. The CDR3 DNA reads as TGTGCCAGCAGTTCCGGGACTAGCGGGAGTGGAGAGACCCAGTACTTC. Amino acids: CASSSGTSGSGETQYF.

This clone was recorded only once. The chain combines TRBV13 with TRBJ1-1, with D possibly being TRBD1 (6 bases). Trimming pared 0 bases from V and 8 bases from J, leaving 13 bases between. The CDR3 length is 14 residues. Germline V CDR1 and CDR2: PRHDT, FYEKMQ (reference sequence). CDR3 DNA: TGTGCCAGCAGCTTAGGCGGGACATTAAGCGAAGCTTTCTTT. Its protein product is CASSLGGTLSEAFF.

The chain has TRBV24-1 and TRBJ2-5; TRBD2 might be the D (6 bases). The length of the CDR3 is 13 residues. Germline V gives CDR1 KGHDR, CDR2 SFDVKD. The V gene lost 8 bases and the J gene lost 1 base, with 10 bases spanning the gap. The CDR3 DNA reads TGTGCCACCACCGGAGGGCCCCAAGAGACCCAGTACTTC. It codes for CATTGGPQETQYF.

V gene TRBV28 combines with J gene TRBJ1-4; the D is unclear. CDR3 length: 10 amino acids. Trimming shortened V by 9 bases and J by 11 bases, and 10 bases separated the two germline ends. CDR1 is MDHEN and CDR2 is SYDVKM in the germline V gene. CDR3 loop: CASFEEKLFF. The DNA of the CDR3 is TGTGCCAGTTTTGAGGAGAAACTGTTTTTT.

This clone was observed a single time. The chain employs TRBV13 and TRBJ1-1; D may be TRBD1 (5 bases). The CDR3 extends over 18 amino acids. CDR1 PRHDT and CDR2 FYEKMQ come from the germline V gene (reference sequence). Trimming took 5 bases from V and 1 from J, leaving 23 bases between them. The CDR3 protein is CASSPSGGGLWGNTEAFF. The DNA for the CDR3 is TGTGCCAGCAGCCCGAGTGGTGGGGGACTCTGGGGGAACACTGAAGCTTTCTTT.

The chain uses TRBV9 and TRBJ2-1; TRBD1 might be the D (6 bases). Germline CDR1 reads SGDLS; CDR2 reads YYNGEE. Trimming stripped 1 base from V and 2 bases from J, with 19 bases between. This CDR3 contains 18 residues. The CDR3 is CASSVKLSGVGPYNEQFF. In nucleotides, the CDR3 is TGTGCCAGCAGCGTAAAGCTTTCAGGGGTTGGCCCCTACAATGAGCAGTTCTTC.

The chain combines TRBV19 with TRBJ1-1; TRBD1 matches 7 bases. This CDR3 is 15 amino acids long. In germline, CDR1 is LNHDA, CDR2 SQIVND (reference sequence). Germline trimming cut 6 bases from V and 2 bases from J; bases unmatched to any gene: 9. CDR3 bases: TGTGCCAGTAGCAAGAAAGGGGGCGTCAACACTGAAGCTTTCTTT. This codes for CASSKKGGVNTEAFF.

The chain has TRBV28 and TRBJ1-5, with D unclear. V lost 1 base, J lost 1 base, and 8 bases lay in between. Germline V gene lookup returns CDR1 MDHEN and CDR2 SYDVKM. This CDR3 comprises 15 residues. The CDR3 nucleotides are TGTGCCAGCAGTTTATTTGTAGTAAGCAATCAGCCCCAGCATTTT. The encoded protein is CASSLFVVSNQPQHF.